These 30 T cell receptor beta chains originate from one sample sequenced in a study of OX40 agonist ivuxolimab in advanced cancers. Clones were read by immunoSEQ multiplex PCR, and TCRdb kept only the in-frame ones, dropping some. The sample carries around 30,000 clones, 81% recorded once. Specimen: CD4+ or CD8+ T cells sorted from blood, collected in a trial of the OX40 agonist ivuxolimab. The receptors derive from an adult with an advanced solid tumor such as melanoma, head and neck, liver or kidney cancer.

The chain links TRBV29-1 to TRBJ2-7, with D possibly matching TRBD2 (6 bases). V lost 3 bases, J lost 4 bases, and 13 bases lay in between. This CDR3 is built from 13 residues. Germline lookup yields CDR1 SQVTM and CDR2 ANQGSEA. DNA for the CDR3: TGCAGCGTTGATAGCGGAGTGGGGTACGAGCAGTACTTC. Translating it yields CSVDSGVGYEQYF.

This clone was counted a single time. This chain joins TRBV5-1 and TRBJ2-1, with TRBD1 identical over 10 bases. V gave up 5 bases and J gave up 2 bases; unmatched junction bases: 7. This CDR3 comprises 16 residues. The germline V gene has CDR1 SGHRS and CDR2 YFSETQ. In DNA, the CDR3 is TGCGCCAGCAGATCTACCGGGACAGGGGCCTACAATGAGCAGTTCTTC. This codes for CASRSTGTGAYNEQFF.

This clone was counted between two and nine times. The V and J genes are TRBV5-8 and TRBJ1-5; D may be TRBD1 (6 bases). V lost 4 bases, J lost 7 bases, and 18 bases lay in between. The germline gives CDR1 SGHTS, CDR2 YDEGEE. The CDR3 extends over 15 amino acids. Here the CDR3 reads CASSPWEGGGQPQHF. DNA for the CDR3: TGTGCCAGCAGCCCCTGGGAGGGGGGAGGGCAGCCCCAGCATTTT.

This clone has a handful of counts. The rearrangement joins TRBV5-4 to TRBJ2-1; D remains unclear. Germline CDR1 reads SGHNT; CDR2 reads YYREEE (reference sequence). The CDR3 sequence is 13 residues long. Trimming took off 0 bases at V and 6 bases at J, with 7 bases between the two ends. CDR3 DNA: TGTGCCAGCAGCTTGGATCCAGGCAATGAGCAGTTCTTC. It yields the protein CASSLDPGNEQFF. The entire variable domain, with the rest obtained from reference TRBV5-4 and TRBJ2-1, is as follows: ETGVTQSPTHLIKTRGQQVTLRCSSQSGHNTVSWYQQALGQGPQFIFQYYREEENGRGNFPPRFSGLQFPNYSSELNVNALELDDSALYLCASSLDPGNEQFFGPGTRLTVL.

This clone is termed medium-sized. V is TRBV28 and J is TRBJ2-7, with D maybe TRBD2 (5 bases). Trimming cost V 1 base and J 1 base, with 14 bases left between them. CDR3 length: 16 residues. Germline lookup yields CDR1 MDHEN and CDR2 SYDVKM. As DNA, the CDR3 is TGTGCCAGCAGTTTATTAAGCGACGGAGGTTCCTACGAGCAGTACTTC. It codes for CASSLLSDGGSYEQYF. The full variable domain, completed using reference TRBV28 and TRBJ2-7, is DVKVTQSSRYLVKRTGEKVFLECVQDMDHENMFWYRQDPGLGLRLIYFSYDVKMKEKGDIPEGYSVSREKKERFSLILESASTNQTSMYLCASSLLSDGGSYEQYFGPGTRLTVT.

About this clone: A single base separates this from a much larger clone, so it may be a read error. V and J are TRBV21-1 and TRBJ1-5. TRBV21-1 is described as a pseudogene. The CDR3 contains 16 residues. Here the CDR3 reads CASGKEDGRDNQPQHF. The CDR3 DNA reads as TGTGCCAGCGGCAAAGAAGACGGGAGAGACAATCAGCCCCAGCATTTT.

The rearrangement uses TRBV10-3 and TRBJ2-1, with 8 nucleotides matching TRBD2. Looked up from germline, CDR1 is ENHRY and CDR2 is SYGVKD. Losses at the gene ends were 9 bases for V and 7 bases for J; bases not matched to a gene: 5. The CDR3 is 12 residues long. Written as DNA, the CDR3 is TGTGCCATAGCGGGAGTAACAAATGAGCAGTTCTTC. Protein sequence: CAIAGVTNEQFF.

J is TRBJ1-5 and V is TRBV18, with TRBD1 matching 7 bases. This CDR3 has 15 residues. Germline lookup yields CDR1 KGHSH and CDR2 LQKENI. After removal of 3 bases from V and 5 bases from J, the junction contained 7 bases not matched to a gene. The CDR3 bases are TGTGCCAGCTCACCGGGCCAGGGGGGGGATCAGCCCCAGCATTTT. Amino acids: CASSPGQGGDQPQHF.

The rearrangement joins TRBV11-3 to TRBJ2-1, with a possible D match to TRBD2 (6 bases). V lost 5 bases, J lost 4 bases, and 9 bases lay in between. CDR1 and CDR2 from the germline V gene are SGHNT and YENEEA. The CDR3 is made up of 13 amino acids. Here the CDR3 reads CASSRGYYNEQFF. CDR3 nucleotides: TGTGCCAGCAGCCGGGGGTATTACAATGAGCAGTTCTTC. The whole variable domain, filled in from reference TRBV11-3 and TRBJ2-1, reads EAGVVQSPRYKIIEKKQPVAFWCNPISGHNTLYWYLQNLGQGPELLIRYENEEAVDDSQLPKDRFSAERLKGVDSTLKIQPAELGDSAVYLCASSRGYYNEQFFGPGTRLTVL.

In DNA, the CDR3 is TGCGCCAGCAGTCAATCCTCCGTGGGACAGCGACACTACGAGCAGTACTTC. It yields the protein CASSQSSVGQRHYEQYF. The V call is TRBV23-1, the J call TRBJ2-7, with 7 bases aligning to TRBD1. TRBV23-1 is an ORF, and what it does is uncertain. The CDR3 is 17 amino acids. V shed 0 bases and J 3 bases; nucleotides not matched to a gene: 11.

V is TRBV7-9 and J is TRBJ2-7; no firm D call. Germline lookup yields CDR1 SEHNR and CDR2 FQNEAQ (reference sequence). Between the trimmed V and J ends, which lost 5 bases and 0 bases, there was a span of 5 bases. The CDR3 sequence is 12 residues long. CDR3 amino acids: CASSRSSYEQYF. CDR3 DNA sequence: TGTGCCAGCAGCCGAAGCTCCTACGAGCAGTACTTC. Based on the CDR3 plus reference TRBV7-9 and TRBJ2-7, the full variable domain is DTGVSQNPRHKITKRGQNVTFRCDPISEHNRLYWYRQTLGQGPEFLTYFQNEAQLEKSRLLSDRFSAERPKGSFSTLEIQRTEQGDSAMYLCASSRSSYEQYFGPGTRLTVT.

The genes are TRBV5-1 and TRBJ2-7; D tentatively fits TRBD1 or TRBD2 (6 bases each). Trimming took 0 bases from V and 3 from J, leaving 10 bases between them. The germline V gene encodes CDR1 SGHRS and CDR2 YFSETQ. CDR3 length equals 14 residues. CDR3 DNA sequence: TGCGCCAGCAGCTTGGTAGGGGGGCACTACGAGCAGTACTTC. Translating it yields CASSLVGGHYEQYF.

CDR3 sequence: CASSRASTADTQYF. The CDR3 DNA reads as TGTGCCAGCAGCCGTGCTAGCACGGCAGATACGCAGTATTTT. The chain uses TRBV16 and TRBJ2-3; possible D gene TRBD2, 5 bases. The CDR3 is 14 amino acids. In germline, CDR1 is KGHSY, CDR2 FQNENV. Trimming took 4 bases from V and 4 from J, leaving 12 bases between them.

The chain carries TRBV4-3 and TRBJ2-5, with TRBD1 as a possible D gene (5 bases). CDR1 LGHNA and CDR2 YSLEER come from the germline V gene. This CDR3 is 15 amino acids long. Trimming removed 0 bases from V and 5 bases from J, with 13 bases in between. The chain's CDR3 is CASSQDSGRAETQYF. The CDR3 DNA follows: TGCGCCAGCAGCCAAGATTCCGGCAGGGCTGAGACCCAGTACTTC.

The CDR3 DNA follows: TGCGCCAGCAGGCTAGCGTCCTACAATGAGCAGTTCTTC. Its protein is CASRLASYNEQFF. This chain connects TRBV5-1 to TRBJ2-1; D may be TRBD2 (6 bases). The CDR3 loop spans 13 amino acids. From germline, CDR1 is SGHRS and CDR2 YFSETQ. The V and J ends lost 5 bases and 1 base respectively, with 7 bases between them.

The chain is built from TRBV5-1 and TRBJ2-5; 11 positions match TRBD2. CDR1 is SGHRS, CDR2 YFSETQ, per germline. The CDR3 totals 17 residues. V was clipped by 3 bases and J by 1 base; unmatched bases: 8. For the CDR3, the DNA is TGCGCCAGCAGCTCAGGCCTACTAGCGGGGGCCCAAGAGACCCAGTACTTC. Its protein is CASSSGLLAGAQETQYF.

CDR3 in DNA: TGTGCCAGCTCACCTCAGGGTAGCGGCAGCTCCTACAATGAGCAGTTCTTC. Translated, it gives CASSPQGSGSSYNEQFF. The gene calls are TRBV18 and TRBJ2-1; the D gene is possibly TRBD2 (6 bases). CDR1 is KGHSH and CDR2 is LQKENI in the germline V gene. Between the trimmed V and J ends, which lost 3 bases and 0 bases, there was a span of 15 bases. CDR3 length equals 17 residues.

The gene calls are TRBV7-8 and TRBJ1-5; D not certain. V was pared by 8 bases and J by 6 bases, with 14 bases between. The V gene's germline CDR1 is SGHVS and CDR2 FQNEAQ. The length of the CDR3 is 13 residues. The CDR3 coding sequence is TGTGCCAGCGGATCAGTTGGGTCTCAGCCCCAGCATTTT. This sequence encodes CASGSVGSQPQHF.

This clone was picked up one time. The chain links TRBV5-1 to TRBJ2-1; tentatively, D is TRBD1 (6 bases). The germline gives CDR1 SGHRS, CDR2 YFSETQ. V lost 1 base, J lost 6 bases, and 14 bases lay in between. This CDR3 comprises 15 residues. The chain's CDR3 is CASSLLGNRVNEQFF. The CDR3, as DNA: TGCGCCAGCAGCTTGTTGGGGAACAGGGTCAATGAGCAGTTCTTC.

The J gene is TRBJ2-2, the V gene TRBV7-8, with D unclear. The CDR3 length is 15 residues. Per the germline V gene, CDR1 is SGHVS and CDR2 is FQNEAQ. The V and J ends lost 3 bases and 5 bases respectively, with 13 bases between them. CDR3 protein: CASSFPGRTTGELFF. In nucleotides, the CDR3 is TGTGCCAGCAGCTTTCCGGGCAGAACAACCGGGGAGCTGTTTTTT.

This clone came up a few times. V gene TRBV10-1 combines with J gene TRBJ1-1; tentatively, D is TRBD1 (5 bases). The CDR3 loop spans 13 amino acids. The germline CDR1 and CDR2 sequences are WNHNN and SYGVQD (reference sequence). With 6 bases removed from V and 1 base from J, the gap between germline ends came to 9 bases. CDR3 nucleotide sequence: TGCGCCAGCAGGGCCAGGGAGAACACTGAAGCTTTCTTT. This codes for CASRARENTEAFF.

This clone was detected only a few times. This sequence joins TRBV30 and TRBJ1-5; tentatively, D is TRBD1 (6 bases). Per the germline V gene, CDR1 is GTSNPN and CDR2 is SVGIG (reference sequence). Trimming shortened V by 3 bases and J by 3 bases, and 12 bases separated the two germline ends. CDR3 length: 14 residues. CDR3 sequence (DNA): TGTGCCTGGAGAGTGGACAGCTTCAATCAGCCCCAGCATTTT. Amino acid sequence: CAWRVDSFNQPQHF.

The chain joins TRBV6-4 to TRBJ1-1; maybe TRBD1 (5 bases). The CDR3 loop spans 13 amino acids. Germline V CDR1 and CDR2: MRHNA, SNTAGT. The ends were cut back, 5 bases at V and 3 bases at J, with 10 bases in the middle. CDR3 loop: CASSHRPDTEAFF. The CDR3 DNA reads TGTGCCAGCAGTCACAGGCCAGACACTGAAGCTTTCTTT.

V and J are TRBV28 and TRBJ1-2; no clear D gene. The CDR3 consists of 14 residues. In germline, CDR1 is MDHEN, CDR2 SYDVKM. Trimming removed 9 bases at V and 4 bases at J, with 18 bases between. CDR3 DNA sequence: TGTGCCAGTACCCCCCAGTCCTGGGGCTATGGCTACACCTTC. It encodes CASTPQSWGYGYTF.

The gene calls are TRBV4-2 and TRBJ2-7; 7 nucleotides match TRBD1. The CDR3 sequence is 15 residues long. With V trimmed by 1 base and J by 3 bases, 6 bases remained unmatched. CDR1 and CDR2 from the germline V gene are LGHNA and YNFKEQ. CDR3 region: CASSQVRGPSYEQYF. CDR3 coding DNA: TGTGCCAGCAGCCAAGTTAGGGGGCCAAGCTACGAGCAGTACTTC.

V is TRBV30 and J is TRBJ1-1; D is perhaps TRBD1 (5 bases). Germline CDR1 is GTSNPN and CDR2 is SVGIG (reference sequence). Deletions cut 3 bases from V and 0 bases from J, with 8 bases between. The CDR3 length is 13 residues. The CDR3 sequence: CAWRRGLNTEAFF. The CDR3 nucleotides read TGTGCCTGGAGGAGGGGCTTGAACACTGAAGCTTTCTTT.

The chain combines TRBV6-6 with TRBJ1-5, with D uncertain. The germline V and J ends were trimmed by 1 base and 2 bases, with 9 bases remaining between them. This CDR3 is built from 15 residues. Germline CDR1 and CDR2: MNHNY and SVGAGI (reference sequence). CDR3 region: CASSYFESRNQPQHF. Here the CDR3 DNA reads TGTGCCAGCAGTTACTTTGAGTCACGCAATCAGCCCCAGCATTTT.

V usage is TRBV27 and J usage is TRBJ2-3, with a weak D call TRBD1 (5 bases). V lost 2 bases, J lost 8 bases, and 17 bases lay in between. The CDR3 has 15 residues. Germline V gene data show CDR1 as MNHEY and CDR2 as SMNVEV (reference sequence). The CDR3 loop reads CASSLIRQGGRTQYF. The CDR3 nucleotides are TGTGCCAGCAGTTTAATAAGGCAGGGTGGGCGTACGCAGTATTTT.

The chain employs TRBV6-6 and TRBJ2-2, with D unresolved. V dropped 5 bases and J dropped 4 bases, with 8 bases sitting between them. The CDR3 consists of 13 residues. Germline V CDR1 and CDR2: MNHNY, SVGAGI (reference sequence). Here the CDR3 DNA reads TGTGCCAGCAGTGGTGGTGGCACCGGGGAGCTGTTTTTT. Its protein is CASSGGGTGELFF.

The chain carries TRBV29-1 and TRBJ1-5; a possible D gene is TRBD1 (5 bases). Trimming cost V 7 bases and J 2 bases, with 15 bases left between them. From germline, CDR1 is SQVTM and CDR2 ANQGSEA. The CDR3 sequence is 14 residues long. The CDR3 loop is CSAGDPGGNQPQHF. In DNA, the CDR3 is TGCAGCGCCGGGGACCCTGGGGGCAATCAGCCCCAGCATTTT.